Presented here are 9 T cell receptor beta chains from one specimen sequenced in a study of T cells after yellow fever vaccination. TCRdb redid the calling of the 5' RACE reads with MiXCR, one entry per CDR3 protein. The sample contains about 160,000 distinct CDR3 sequences, less than 9% of which appear only once. The source material was CD4+ T cells sorted from PBMCs, sampled less than 6 days after the first yellow fever vaccination. The receptors here all came from a man younger than 30 who received the YFV17D yellow fever vaccine.

There are a few counts of this clonotype. The chain joins TRBV12-3 or TRBV12-4 to TRBJ2-2; no definite D call. This CDR3 spans 13 amino acids. V lost 3 bases and J 5 bases, leaving 7 bases between the germline ends. CDR3 region: CASSFGSTGELFF. The CDR3 DNA reads as TGTGCCAGCAGTTTCGGGTCAACCGGGGAGCTGTTTTTT.

This clonotype was detected many times. This chain uses TRBV2 with TRBJ2-5; no firm D call. Germline CDR1 SNHLY, CDR2 FYNNEI. The CDR3 totals 12 residues. Trimming left V 8 bases short and J 2 bases short, with 9 bases between. DNA of the CDR3: TGTGCCAGCGAACCCTTTCAAGAGACCCAGTACTTC. Translating gives CASEPFQETQYF.

A few counts support this clonotype. J is TRBJ2-2 and V is TRBV11-2; tentative D call: TRBD1 (6 bases). The V gene's germline CDR1 is SGHAT and CDR2 FQNNGV. V lost 4 bases to trimming and J lost 1 base, with 10 bases between them. The CDR3 runs to 15 residues. DNA of the CDR3: TGTGCCAGCAGCTCCGGGACAAAGAACACCGGGGAGCTGTTTTTT. Protein product: CASSSGTKNTGELFF.

This clonotype was seen a handful of times. This rearrangement joins TRBV7-9 to TRBJ1-1; perhaps TRBD1 as D (5 bases). Per germline, CDR1 SEHNR and CDR2 FQNEAQ (reference sequence). V dropped 10 bases and J dropped 6 bases, with 12 bases sitting between them. The CDR3 has 11 amino acids. The chain's CDR3 is CAIGGSSEAFF. The DNA of the CDR3 is TGTGCCATCGGGGGTTCATCTGAAGCTTTCTTT.

This clonotype has more than one count but fewer than ten. The chain has TRBV6-1 and TRBJ2-6, with TRBD1 matching 7 bases. CDR1 and CDR2 from the germline V gene are MNHNS and SASEGT. CDR3 size: 15 residues. J gave up 4 bases and V 8 bases, and 8 bases lay outside the gene matches. CDR3 DNA sequence: TGTGCCAGCGGGAGACAGGGTTCGGGGGCCAACGTCCTGACTTTC. This sequence encodes CASGRQGSGANVLTF.

This clonotype occurred many times. V usage is TRBV5-4 and J usage is TRBJ2-3; 11 nucleotides agree with TRBD2. The CDR3 extends over 17 amino acids. Germline lookup yields CDR1 SGHNT and CDR2 YYREEE (reference sequence). The trim removed 2 bases at V and 2 bases at J, leaving 7 bases unmatched. This chain's CDR3 is CASSFKLAGAITDTQYF. For the CDR3, the DNA is TGTGCCAGCAGCTTCAAACTAGCGGGGGCCATCACAGATACGCAGTATTTT.

This clonotype has only a few counts. The CDR3 loop reads CASSLGQPPQYF. CDR3 bases: TGTGCCAGCAGTCTAGGACAGCCCCCGCAGTATTTT. The chain employs TRBV28 and TRBJ2-3; TRBD1 is a possible D gene (6 bases). Trimming took 5 bases from V and 10 from J, leaving 13 bases between them. CDR1 is MDHEN and CDR2 is SYDVKM in the germline V gene. This CDR3 spans 12 amino acids.

This clonotype has only a few counts. This chain connects TRBV27 to TRBJ1-2, with 8 positions matching TRBD1. The CDR3 totals 14 residues. The V gene's germline CDR1 is MNHEY and CDR2 SMNVEV (reference sequence). V lost 5 bases, J lost 2 bases, and 4 bases stayed unmatched. The CDR3 here is CASSPRTGNYGYTF. DNA for the CDR3: TGTGCCAGCAGTCCCCGGACAGGGAACTATGGCTACACCTTC.

This clonotype was recorded a few times. V gene TRBV6-5 combines with J gene TRBJ1-2; 7 bases match TRBD1. This CDR3 is 15 amino acids long. V dropped 4 bases and J dropped 4; count of bases not matched to a gene: 9. Germline V gene data show CDR1 as MNHEY and CDR2 as SVGAGI. The CDR3, as DNA: TGTGCCAGCAGTTGGGGACCTCCAGGGGGCTATGGCTACACCTTC. It encodes CASSWGPPGGYGYTF.